This entry lists 4 T cell receptor beta chains sequenced from one sample in a study of T-cell reconstitution after alpha-beta-depleted transplantation in children. Preparing the TCRbeta library involved the use of unique molecular identifiers. One entry per CDR3 protein, called by TCRdb with MiXCR from the PCR reads. The data contain 360,000 or so distinct CDR3 sequences, 20% of them seen just once; the ten biggest clones take up over 3.5%. The sample in question was PBMCs from the stem cell graft donor, obtained from the stem cell graft. The source of these receptors is a human donor who donated a stem cell graft to a child with acute myeloid leukemia.

This clonotype was detected many times. The chain links TRBV12-3 or TRBV12-4 to TRBJ2-1, with TRBD1 identical over 7 bases. CDR3 length: 15 residues. Losses at the gene ends were 1 base for V and 8 bases for J; bases not matched to a gene: 8. The CDR3 spells CASSLDQGERDEQFF. Written as DNA, the CDR3 is TGTGCCAGCAGTTTAGATCAGGGGGAGAGAGATGAGCAGTTCTTC.

The chain recombines TRBV24-1 with TRBJ2-1, with 16 bases fitting TRBD2. V lost 2 bases, J lost 9 bases, and 3 bases stayed unmatched. The CDR3 is 16 amino acids. Per germline, CDR1 KGHDR and CDR2 SFDVKD. The CDR3 reads CATSDWGLAGGVEQFF. Written as DNA, the CDR3 is TGTGCCACCAGTGATTGGGGACTAGCGGGGGGGGTTGAGCAGTTCTTC.

This clonotype was counted only a few times. The chain employs TRBV24-1 and TRBJ2-2, with D perhaps matching TRBD1 or TRBD2 (6 bases each). CDR3 size: 15 residues. V was shortened by 5 bases and J by 1 base, with 10 bases between the two germline ends. The V gene's germline CDR1 is KGHDR and CDR2 SFDVKD. In DNA, the CDR3 is TGTGCCACCAGTGTCAGGGGAGGGAACACCGGGGAGCTGTTTTTT. Amino acid sequence: CATSVRGGNTGELFF.

The V call is TRBV9, the J call TRBJ2-2, with D hard to call. CDR1 SGDLS and CDR2 YYNGEE come from the germline V gene. V gave up 0 bases and J gave up 6 bases, with 9 bases separating them. There are 14 residues in the CDR3. CDR3 coding DNA: TGTGCCAGCAGCGTAGGGCTAGTTGCCGGGGAGCTGTTTTTT. It translates to CASSVGLVAGELFF.